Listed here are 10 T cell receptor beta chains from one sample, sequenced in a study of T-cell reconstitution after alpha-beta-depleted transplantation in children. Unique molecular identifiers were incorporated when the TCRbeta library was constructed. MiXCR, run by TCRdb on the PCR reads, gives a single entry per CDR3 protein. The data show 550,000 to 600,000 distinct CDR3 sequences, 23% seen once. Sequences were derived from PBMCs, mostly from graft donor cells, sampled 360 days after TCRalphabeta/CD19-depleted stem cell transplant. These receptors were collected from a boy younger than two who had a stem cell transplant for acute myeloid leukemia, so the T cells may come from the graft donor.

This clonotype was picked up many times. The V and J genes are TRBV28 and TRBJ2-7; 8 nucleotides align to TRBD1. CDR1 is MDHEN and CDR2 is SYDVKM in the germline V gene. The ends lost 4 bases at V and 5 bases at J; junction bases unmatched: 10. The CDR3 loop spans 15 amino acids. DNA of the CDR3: TGTGCCAGCAGTTCCCCACACAGGGGGAGCGACGAGCAGTACGTC. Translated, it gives CASSSPHRGSDEQYV.

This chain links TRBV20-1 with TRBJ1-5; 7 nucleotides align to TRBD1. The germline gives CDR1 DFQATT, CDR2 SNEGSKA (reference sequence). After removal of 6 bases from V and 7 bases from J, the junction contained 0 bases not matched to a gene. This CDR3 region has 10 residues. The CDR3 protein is CSAGGQPQHF. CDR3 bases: TGCAGTGCAGGGGGCCAGCCCCAGCATTTT.

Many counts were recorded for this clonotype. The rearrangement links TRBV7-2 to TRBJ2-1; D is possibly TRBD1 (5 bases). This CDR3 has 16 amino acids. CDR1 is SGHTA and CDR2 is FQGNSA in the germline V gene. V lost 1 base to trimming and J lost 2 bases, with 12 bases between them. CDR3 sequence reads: CASSLEGAITYNEQFF. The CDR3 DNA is TGTGCCAGCAGCTTAGAAGGGGCTATAACCTACAATGAGCAGTTCTTC.

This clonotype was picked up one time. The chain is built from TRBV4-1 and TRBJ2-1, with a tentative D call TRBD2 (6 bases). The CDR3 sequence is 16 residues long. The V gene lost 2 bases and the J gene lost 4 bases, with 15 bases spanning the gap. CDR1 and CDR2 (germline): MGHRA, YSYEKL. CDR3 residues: CASSQRDSSAYNEQFF. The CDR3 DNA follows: TGCGCCAGCAGCCAAAGGGACTCAAGCGCGTACAATGAGCAGTTCTTC.

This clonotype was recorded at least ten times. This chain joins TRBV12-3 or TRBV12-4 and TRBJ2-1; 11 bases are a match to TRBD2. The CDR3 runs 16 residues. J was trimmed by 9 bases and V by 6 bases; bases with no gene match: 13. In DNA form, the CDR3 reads TGTGCCAGCAGCCCTGGTCTAGCGGGGGGCCTGGGTGAGCAGTTCTTC. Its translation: CASSPGLAGGLGEQFF.

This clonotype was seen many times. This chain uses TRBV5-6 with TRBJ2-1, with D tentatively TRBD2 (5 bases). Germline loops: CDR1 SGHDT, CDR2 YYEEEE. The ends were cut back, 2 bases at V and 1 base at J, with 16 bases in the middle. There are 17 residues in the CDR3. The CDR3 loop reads CASSFLALLGSYNEQFF. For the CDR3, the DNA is TGTGCCAGCAGCTTTCTAGCTCTACTTGGGTCCTACAATGAGCAGTTCTTC.

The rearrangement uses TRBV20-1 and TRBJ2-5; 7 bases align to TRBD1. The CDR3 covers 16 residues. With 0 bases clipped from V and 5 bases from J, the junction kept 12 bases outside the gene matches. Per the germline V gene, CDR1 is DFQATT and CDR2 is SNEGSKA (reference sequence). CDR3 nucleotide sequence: TGCAGTGCTAGAGATCAGGGCAAACAGGGGACGGAGACCCAGTACTTC. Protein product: CSARDQGKQGTETQYF.

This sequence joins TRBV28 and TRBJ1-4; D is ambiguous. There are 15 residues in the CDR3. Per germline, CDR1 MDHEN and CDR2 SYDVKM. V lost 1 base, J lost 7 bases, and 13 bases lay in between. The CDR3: CASSLYPVEGEKLFF. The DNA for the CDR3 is TGTGCCAGCAGTTTATATCCGGTTGAGGGTGAAAAACTGTTTTTT. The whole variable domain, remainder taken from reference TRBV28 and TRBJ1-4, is DVKVTQSSRYLVKRTGEKVFLECVQDMDHENMFWYRQDPGLGLRLIYFSYDVKMKEKGDIPEGYSVSREKKERFSLILESASTNQTSMYLCASSLYPVEGEKLFFGSGTQLSVL.

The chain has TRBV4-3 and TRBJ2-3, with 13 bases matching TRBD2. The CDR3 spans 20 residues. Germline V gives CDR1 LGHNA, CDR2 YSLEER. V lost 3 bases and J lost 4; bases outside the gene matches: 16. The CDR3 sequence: CASSHVSYTALAGGADTQYF. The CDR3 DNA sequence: TGCGCCAGCAGCCATGTTTCGTATACAGCACTAGCGGGGGGGGCAGATACGCAGTATTTT.

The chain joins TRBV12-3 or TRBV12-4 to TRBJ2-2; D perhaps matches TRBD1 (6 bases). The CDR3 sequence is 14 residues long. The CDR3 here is CAIGTQQGTGELFF. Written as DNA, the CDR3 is TGTGCTATCGGGACGCAACAGGGCACCGGGGAGCTGTTTTTT.